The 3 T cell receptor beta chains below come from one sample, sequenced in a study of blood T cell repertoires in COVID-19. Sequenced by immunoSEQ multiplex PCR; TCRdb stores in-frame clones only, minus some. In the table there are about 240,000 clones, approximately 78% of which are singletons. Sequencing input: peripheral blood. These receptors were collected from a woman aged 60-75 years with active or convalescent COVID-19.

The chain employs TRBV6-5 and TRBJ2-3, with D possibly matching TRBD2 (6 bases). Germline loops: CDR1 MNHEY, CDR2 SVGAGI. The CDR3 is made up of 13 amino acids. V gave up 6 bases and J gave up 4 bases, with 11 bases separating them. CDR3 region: CASRRGPPDTQYF. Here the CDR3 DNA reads TGTGCCAGCAGGCGGGGCCCCCCAGATACGCAGTATTTT.

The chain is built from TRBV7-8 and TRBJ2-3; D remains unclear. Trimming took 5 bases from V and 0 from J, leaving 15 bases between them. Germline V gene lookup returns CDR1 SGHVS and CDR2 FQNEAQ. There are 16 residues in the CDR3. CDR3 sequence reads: CASSLLSRVSTDTQYF. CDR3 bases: TGTGCCAGCAGCCTCCTTTCGCGCGTCAGCACAGATACGCAGTATTTT. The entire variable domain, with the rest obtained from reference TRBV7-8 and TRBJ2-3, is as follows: GAGVSQSPRYKVAKRGQDVALRCDPISGHVSLFWYQQALGQGPEFLTYFQNEAQLDKSGLPSDRFFAERPEGSVSTLKIQRTQQEDSAVYLCASSLLSRVSTDTQYFGPGTRLTVL.

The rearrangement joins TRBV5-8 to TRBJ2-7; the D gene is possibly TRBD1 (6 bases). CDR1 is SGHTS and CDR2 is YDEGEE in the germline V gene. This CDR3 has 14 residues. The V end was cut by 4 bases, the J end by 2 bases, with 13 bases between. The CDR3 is CASSRDTNTYEQYF. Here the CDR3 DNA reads TGTGCCAGCAGCCGGGACACGAATACCTACGAGCAGTACTTC.